The rows below give T cell receptor beta chains drawn from one sample of a study of PD-L1 blockade in urothelial cancer. Repertoires were generated with immunoSEQ multiplex PCR, while TCRdb's copy carries only in-frame clones and drops some. The sample yields over 100,000 clones, roughly 84% seen once. Specimen: PBMCs, collected around atezolizumab (anti-PD-L1) treatment. The receptors were gathered from a man aged 50-60 years with urothelial cancer. CDR3s include the opening cysteine and the closing phenylalanine or tryptophan. Fields, in order: V gene, J gene, clone size, D gene, CDR3 protein, CDR3 DNA. D genes are given only for firm matches. Some rows have no size entry. The others give once, few or many, or a class for an expanded clone.

v_gene: TRBV18
j_gene: TRBJ1-6
abundance: NA
d_gene: TRBD1
CDR3aa: CASSPPPGQTNSPLHF
CDR3nt: TGTGCCAGCTCACCACCACCGGGACAGACTAATTCACCCCTCCACTTT

v_gene: TRBV15
j_gene: TRBJ1-1
abundance: NA
d_gene: TRBD1
CDR3aa: CATSARGQGADRAFF
CDR3nt: TGTGCCACCAGCGCCCGGGGACAGGGGGCCGATAGAGCTTTCTTT

v_gene: TRBV2
j_gene: TRBJ1-1
abundance: few
d_gene: TRBD1
CDR3aa: CASSLQGAAEAFF
CDR3nt: TGTGCCAGCAGTTTACAGGGGGCGGCGGAAGCTTTCTTT

v_gene: TRBV7-9
j_gene: TRBJ2-1
abundance: NA
d_gene: TRBD2
CDR3aa: CASSSPGLAGQNEQFF
CDR3nt: TGTGCCAGCAGCTCCCCGGGACTAGCGGGCCAGAATGAGCAGTTCTTC

v_gene: TRBV9
j_gene: TRBJ2-3
abundance: NA
d_gene: TRBD1
CDR3aa: CASSATGTGPDTQYF
CDR3nt: TGTGCCAGCAGCGCGACCGGGACAGGGCCAGATACGCAGTATTTT

v_gene: TRBV6-1
j_gene: TRBJ1-2
abundance: NA
d_gene: TRBD1
CDR3aa: CASMYDRGFGGYTF
CDR3nt: TGTGCCAGCATGTACGACAGGGGGTTTGGTGGCTACACCTTC

v_gene: TRBV28
j_gene: TRBJ1-2
abundance: NA
d_gene: NA
CDR3aa: CASSFSGLWRYTF
CDR3nt: TGTGCCAGCAGTTTCTCAGGGCTATGGCGGTACACCTTC

v_gene: TRBV6-6
j_gene: TRBJ2-7
abundance: NA
d_gene: TRBD1
CDR3aa: CATLVGTGGIYEQYF
CDR3nt: TGTGCCACCTTAGTCGGGACAGGGGGTATTTACGAGCAGTACTTC

v_gene: TRBV11-2
j_gene: TRBJ2-2
abundance: NA
d_gene: NA
CDR3aa: CASSQQRGTGELFF
CDR3nt: TGTGCCAGCAGCCAGCAACGGGGCACCGGGGAGCTGTTTTTT

v_gene: TRBV5-6
j_gene: TRBJ1-5
abundance: few
d_gene: NA
CDR3aa: CASSFGGDGQPQHF
CDR3nt: TGTGCCAGCAGCTTTGGGGGGGACGGTCAGCCCCAGCATTTT

v_gene: TRBV5-1
j_gene: TRBJ2-5
abundance: NA
d_gene: TRBD1
CDR3aa: CASSLTTGEETQYF
CDR3nt: TGCGCCAGCAGCTTGACCACAGGGGAAGAGACCCAGTACTTC

v_gene: TRBV28
j_gene: TRBJ2-7
abundance: NA
d_gene: TRBD2
CDR3aa: CASRALAGGYEQYF
CDR3nt: TGTGCCAGCAGGGCCCTAGCGGGAGGCTACGAGCAGTACTTC

v_gene: TRBV13
j_gene: TRBJ1-1
abundance: NA
d_gene: NA
CDR3aa: CASSLGTGWNTEAFF
CDR3nt: TGTGCCAGCAGCTTAGGGACAGGCTGGAACACTGAAGCTTTCTTT

v_gene: TRBV19
j_gene: TRBJ2-4
abundance: many
d_gene: NA
CDR3aa: CASSIAGTKNIQYF
CDR3nt: TGTGCCAGTAGTATTGCAGGGACCAAAAACATTCAGTACTTC

v_gene: TRBV5-6
j_gene: TRBJ2-3
abundance: NA
d_gene: TRBD1
CDR3aa: CASSWGTGWTDTQYF
CDR3nt: TGTGCCAGCAGCTGGGGGACAGGGTGGACAGATACGCAGTATTTT

v_gene: TRBV19
j_gene: TRBJ1-5
abundance: NA
d_gene: NA
CDR3aa: CASSNSRGSIQPQHF
CDR3nt: TGTGCCAGTAGCAATAGTAGGGGTAGTATTCAGCCCCAGCATTTT

v_gene: TRBV7-2
j_gene: TRBJ2-7
abundance: NA
d_gene: TRBD2
CDR3aa: CASSRTSGISYEQYF
CDR3nt: TGTGCCAGCAGTCGCACTAGCGGGATATCCTACGAGCAGTACTTC

v_gene: TRBV2
j_gene: TRBJ2-5
abundance: NA
d_gene: TRBD2
CDR3aa: CASSGISGRGETQYF
CDR3nt: TGTGCCAGCAGCGGCATTAGCGGGAGGGGCGAGACCCAGTACTTC